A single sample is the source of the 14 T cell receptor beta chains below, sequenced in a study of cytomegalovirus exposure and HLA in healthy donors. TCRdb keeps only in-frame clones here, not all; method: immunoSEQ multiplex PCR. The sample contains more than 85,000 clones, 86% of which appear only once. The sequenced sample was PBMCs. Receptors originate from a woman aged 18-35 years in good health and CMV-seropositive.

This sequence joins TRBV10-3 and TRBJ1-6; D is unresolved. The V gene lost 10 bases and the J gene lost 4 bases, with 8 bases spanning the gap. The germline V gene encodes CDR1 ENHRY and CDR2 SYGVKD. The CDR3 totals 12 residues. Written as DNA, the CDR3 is TGTGCCAAAACCCTATATAATTCACCCCTCCACTTT. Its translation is CAKTLYNSPLHF.

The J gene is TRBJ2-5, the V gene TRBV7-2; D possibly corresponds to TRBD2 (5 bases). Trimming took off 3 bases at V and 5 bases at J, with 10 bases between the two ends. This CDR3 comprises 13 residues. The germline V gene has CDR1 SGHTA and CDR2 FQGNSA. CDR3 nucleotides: TGTGCCAGCAGCTTCCAGCGCGGGGAGACCCAGTACTTC. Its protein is CASSFQRGETQYF.

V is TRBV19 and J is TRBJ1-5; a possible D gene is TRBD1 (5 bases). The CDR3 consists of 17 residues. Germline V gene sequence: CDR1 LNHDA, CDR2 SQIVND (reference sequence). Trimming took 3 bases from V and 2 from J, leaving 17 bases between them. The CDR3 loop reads CASSIKGSRRGNQPQHF. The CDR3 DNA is TGTGCCAGTAGTATTAAGGGGTCAAGGAGGGGCAATCAGCCCCAGCATTTT.

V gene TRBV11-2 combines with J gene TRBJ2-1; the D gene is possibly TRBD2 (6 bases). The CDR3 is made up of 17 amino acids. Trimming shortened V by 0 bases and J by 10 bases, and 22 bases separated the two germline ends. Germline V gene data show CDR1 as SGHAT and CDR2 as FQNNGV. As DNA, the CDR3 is TGTGCCAGCAGCTTAGATCGTCTTGAGCGGAGTGGGAGGGAGCAGTTCTTC. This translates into CASSLDRLERSGREQFF. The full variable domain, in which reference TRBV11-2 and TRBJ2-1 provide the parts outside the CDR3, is EAGVAQSPRYKIIEKRQSVAFWCNPISGHATLYWYQQILGQGPKLLIQFQNNGVVDDSQLPKDRFSAERLKGVDSTLKIQPAKLEDSAVYLCASSLDRLERSGREQFFGPGTRLTVL.

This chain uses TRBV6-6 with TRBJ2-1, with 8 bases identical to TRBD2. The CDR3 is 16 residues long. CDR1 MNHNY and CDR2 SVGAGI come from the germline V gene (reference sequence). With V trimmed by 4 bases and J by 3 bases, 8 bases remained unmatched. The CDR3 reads CASSLALSGGYNEQFF. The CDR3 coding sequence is TGTGCCAGCAGTTTGGCTTTAAGCGGGGGCTACAATGAGCAGTTCTTC.

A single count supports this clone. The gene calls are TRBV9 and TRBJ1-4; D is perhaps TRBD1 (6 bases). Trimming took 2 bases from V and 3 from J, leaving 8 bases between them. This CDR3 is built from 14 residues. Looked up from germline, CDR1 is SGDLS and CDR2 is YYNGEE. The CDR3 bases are TGTGCCAGCAGCGTCCAGGGGTCTAATGAAAAACTGTTTTTT. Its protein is CASSVQGSNEKLFF.

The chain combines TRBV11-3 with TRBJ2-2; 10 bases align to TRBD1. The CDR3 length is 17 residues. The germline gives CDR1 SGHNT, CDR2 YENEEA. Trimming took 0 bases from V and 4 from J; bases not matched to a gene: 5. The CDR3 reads CASSLDHGTGVTGELFF. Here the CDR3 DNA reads TGTGCCAGCAGCTTAGATCATGGGACAGGGGTCACCGGGGAGCTGTTTTTT.

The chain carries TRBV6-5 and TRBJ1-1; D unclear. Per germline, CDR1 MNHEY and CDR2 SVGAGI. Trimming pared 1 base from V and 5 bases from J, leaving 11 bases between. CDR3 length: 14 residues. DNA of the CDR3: TGTGCCAGCAGTTACTATGAGTCGGGGACTGAAGCTTTCTTT. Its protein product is CASSYYESGTEAFF.

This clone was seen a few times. In nucleotides, the CDR3 is TGTGCCAGCAGCCCAGGGGGGACTAACTATGGCTACACCTTC. Protein product: CASSPGGTNYGYTF. V is TRBV7-8 and J is TRBJ1-2, with 7 bases that match TRBD1. Trimming cost V 5 bases and J 0 bases; bases outside gene matches: 3. The CDR3 consists of 14 residues. Germline CDR1 reads SGHVS; CDR2 reads FQNEAQ.

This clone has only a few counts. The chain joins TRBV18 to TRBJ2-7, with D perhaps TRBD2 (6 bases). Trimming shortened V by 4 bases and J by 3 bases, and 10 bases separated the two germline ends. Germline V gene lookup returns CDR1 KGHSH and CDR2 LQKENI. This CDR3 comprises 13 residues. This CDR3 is CASSRRDFYEQYF. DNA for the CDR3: TGTGCCAGCTCACGCCGGGACTTCTACGAGCAGTACTTC.

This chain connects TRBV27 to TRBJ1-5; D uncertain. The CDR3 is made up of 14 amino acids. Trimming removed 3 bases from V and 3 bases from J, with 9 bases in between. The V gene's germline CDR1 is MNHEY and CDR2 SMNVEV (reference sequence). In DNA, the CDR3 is TGTGCCAGCAGTTTGCAGGCGTACAATCAGCCCCAGCATTTT. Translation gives CASSLQAYNQPQHF.

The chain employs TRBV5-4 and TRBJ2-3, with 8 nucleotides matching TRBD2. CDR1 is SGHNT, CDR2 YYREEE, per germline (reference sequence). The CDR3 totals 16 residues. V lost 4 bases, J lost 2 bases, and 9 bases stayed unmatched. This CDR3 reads CASSRGGPLNTDTQYF. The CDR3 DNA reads TGTGCCAGCAGCCGCGGGGGGCCGCTAAACACAGATACGCAGTATTTT.

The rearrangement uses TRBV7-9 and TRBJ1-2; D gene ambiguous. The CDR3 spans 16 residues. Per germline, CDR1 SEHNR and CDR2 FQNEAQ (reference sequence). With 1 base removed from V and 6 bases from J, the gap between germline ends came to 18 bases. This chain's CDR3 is CASSLGPTFVADGYTF. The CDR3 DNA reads TGTGCCAGCAGCTTAGGCCCTACGTTTGTCGCCGATGGCTACACCTTC.

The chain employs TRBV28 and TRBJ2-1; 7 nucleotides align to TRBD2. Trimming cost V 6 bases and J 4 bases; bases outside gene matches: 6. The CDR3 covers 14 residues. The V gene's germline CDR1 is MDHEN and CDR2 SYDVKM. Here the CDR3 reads CASRSPSGYNEQFF. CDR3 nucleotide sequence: TGTGCCAGCAGAAGTCCTAGCGGATACAATGAGCAGTTCTTC.